These T cell receptor beta chains were read from a single sample in a study of response to subunit inactivated influenza vaccine. TCRdb used MiXCR to reprocess the RT-PCR reads, holding one entry per CDR3 protein. This table has hundreds of thousands of distinct CDR3 sequences, about 25% appearing once. This specimen was CD4+ T cells sorted from PBMCs, taken 5 days after vaccination. These receptors came from a man aged 45 to 65 who received an inactivated influenza vaccine. Each CDR3 is given with its conserved first and last residue. The order of the fields is clone size, V gene, J gene, D gene, CDR3 DNA, CDR3 protein. The D gene is left open where the match is weak. Part of the rows lack a size; the others show once, few, many or a class for expanded clones.

many,TRBV5-5,TRBJ2-7,.,TGTGCCAGCAGCTTGGGGGCCCCGCGGTCGGGGGAGCAGTACTTC,CASSLGAPRSGEQYF
many,TRBV10-3,TRBJ2-7,.,TGTGCCATCAGTGAAGGGGGGTACGAGCAGTACTTC,CAISEGGYEQYF
.,TRBV6-1,TRBJ2-7,TRBD1,TGTGCCAGCAGGGGGACAGGGGGTGTCTACGAGCAGTACTTC,CASRGTGGVYEQYF
few,TRBV20-1,TRBJ2-1,TRBD2,TGCAGTGCTACGAGCGGGGGGGCCTACAATGAGCAGTTCTTC,CSATSGGAYNEQFF
many,TRBV7-9,TRBJ2-5,TRBD1,TGTGCCAGCAGCTTGGACAGGGATGAGACCCAGTACTTC,CASSLDRDETQYF
.,TRBV10-2,TRBJ2-1,TRBD1,TGCGCCAGCAGTGATCCACAGGGGTGGGAGTTCTTC,CASSDPQGWEFF
.,TRBV29-1,TRBJ1-2,TRBD1,TGCAGCGTTGATCAGGGACAGGCCGGGAGTGGCTACACCTTC,CSVDQGQAGSGYTF
.,TRBV6-2/TRBV6-3,TRBJ2-1,.,TGTGCCAGCAGGGACCGGGAGCCGCCTTACAATGAGCAGTTCTTC,CASRDREPPYNEQFF
.,TRBV12-3/TRBV12-4,TRBJ1-5,.,TGTGCCAGCACGGGGGGATTCAATCAGCCCCAGCATTTT,CASTGGFNQPQHF
few,TRBV5-5,TRBJ2-3,.,TGTGCCAGCCGGACCCTTAGCACAGATACGCAGTATTTT,CASRTLSTDTQYF
.,TRBV25-1,TRBJ2-5,.,TGTGCCAGCAGTGAACTTTGGGGAGCCTCTCCAGAGACCCAGTACTTC,CASSELWGASPETQYF
few,TRBV9,TRBJ2-1,.,TGTGCCAGCAGCGTAGCCGGGGTTGAGCAGTTCTTC,CASSVAGVEQFF
.,TRBV24-1,TRBJ2-1,TRBD1,TGTGCCACCAGCGGACAGGGGGCTAGCTACAATGAGCAGTTCTTC,CATSGQGASYNEQFF
.,TRBV25-1,TRBJ2-7,TRBD1,TGTGCCAGCAGTGAAACAGGACAGGGGCGCGAGCAGTACTTC,CASSETGQGREQYF
few,TRBV4-2,TRBJ1-6,.,TGTGCCAGCAGCCAAGTCCCGGGGGCTCTAGATTCACCCCTCCACTTT,CASSQVPGALDSPLHF
.,TRBV7-3,TRBJ2-2,.,TGTGCCAGCAGCTTAACACCGGACATCGGGGAGCTGTTTTTT,CASSLTPDIGELFF
.,TRBV7-6,TRBJ2-5,.,TGTGCCAGCAGCGGGCCGGGACTCAAAGAGACCCAGTACTTC,CASSGPGLKETQYF
few,TRBV6-2/TRBV6-3,TRBJ2-1,TRBD2,TGTGCCAGCAGACCGCTAGCGGGATCCTTCTACAATGAGCAGTTCTTC,CASRPLAGSFYNEQFF
.,TRBV5-5,TRBJ2-7,TRBD1,TGTGCCAGCAGCTTGGCGGGACAGGGTAACGAGCAGTACTTC,CASSLAGQGNEQYF
many,TRBV12-3/TRBV12-4,TRBJ1-1,.,TGTGCCAGCAGCCTAAAATTGAACACTGAAGCTTTCTTT,CASSLKLNTEAFF
few,TRBV10-3,TRBJ2-5,TRBD1,TGTGCCATCAGGGGGACAGAACAAGAGACCCAGTACTTC,CAIRGTEQETQYF
few,TRBV20-1,TRBJ2-5,.,TGCAGTGCTCTCGTGGCCACCCAGTACTTC,CSALVATQYF
few,TRBV5-1,TRBJ1-4,.,TGCGCCAGCAGCTTGGATCCGGGGGTTAATGAAAAACTGTTTTTT,CASSLDPGVNEKLFF
few,TRBV10-2,TRBJ2-7,TRBD2,TGCGCCAGCAGTGCTAGTGGGGGGGGCTACGAGCAGTACTTC,CASSASGGGYEQYF
.,TRBV27,TRBJ2-7,.,TGTGCCAGCAGGACCAGGGGGGGAGCCTACGAGCAGTACTTC,CASRTRGGAYEQYF
many,TRBV7-8,TRBJ2-2,TRBD1,TGTGCCAGCAGCTTAGACAGGGGGCGCTCAGCGAACACCGGGGAGCTGTTTTTT,CASSLDRGRSANTGELFF
.,TRBV4-3,TRBJ1-4,TRBD1,TGCGCCAGCAGCCGGGGACAGGGGAGGACTAATGAAAAACTGTTTTTT,CASSRGQGRTNEKLFF
.,TRBV6-1,TRBJ2-1,TRBD2,TGTGCCAGCTCAAGAGGAGCGGGAGTGCCCTGGGGTGAGCAGTTCTTC,CASSRGAGVPWGEQFF
.,TRBV4-2,TRBJ2-3,TRBD1,TGTGCCAGCAGCCAAGGGGGGACAGGGATCACAGATACGCAGTATTTT,CASSQGGTGITDTQYF
few,TRBV2,TRBJ1-3,TRBD1,TGTGCCAGCAGTTTTCCATTGACAGGGGAAGGAAACACCATATATTTT,CASSFPLTGEGNTIYF
few,TRBV6-1,TRBJ2-1,TRBD2,TGTGCCAGCAGTGAAAGGTCTAGCGGGAGAGGTGAGCAGTTCTTC,CASSERSSGRGEQFF
.,TRBV10-3,TRBJ2-2,TRBD2,TGTGCCATCAGAGCGGGGGGGCCGGGCACCGGGGAGCTGTTTTTT,CAIRAGGPGTGELFF
few,TRBV5-1,TRBJ1-6,TRBD1,TGCGCCAGCAGCTTAACAGGGGGTCGTAATTCACCCCTCCACTTT,CASSLTGGRNSPLHF
few,TRBV7-2,TRBJ2-5,TRBD2,TGTGCCAGCAGCCGGGGTAGCGGACTAGTGGAGACCCAGTACTTC,CASSRGSGLVETQYF
few,TRBV24-1,TRBJ1-2,.,TGTGCCACCAGTGACAGGGGACGGGGCTACACCTTC,CATSDRGRGYTF
.,TRBV20-1,TRBJ2-1,.,TGCAGTGCACGGCGGAGGGAAGGGGAGTTCTTC,CSARRREGEFF
few,TRBV19,TRBJ2-1,TRBD2,TGTGCCAGTAGTAGACCGCTGGCGGGAGATTTTAATGAGCAGTTCTTC,CASSRPLAGDFNEQFF